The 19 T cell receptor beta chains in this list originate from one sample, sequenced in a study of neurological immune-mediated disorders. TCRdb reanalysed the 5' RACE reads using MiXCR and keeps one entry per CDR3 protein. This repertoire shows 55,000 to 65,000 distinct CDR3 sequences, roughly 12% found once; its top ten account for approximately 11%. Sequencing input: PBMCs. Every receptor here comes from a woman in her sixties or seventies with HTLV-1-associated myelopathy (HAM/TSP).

Here the CDR3 reads CASSPILESYNEQFF. CDR3 coding DNA: TGCGCCAGCAGCCCAATACTGGAATCCTACAATGAGCAGTTCTTC. This chain joins TRBV5-1 and TRBJ2-1; the D is unclear. The length of the CDR3 is 15 residues. Trimming left V 4 bases short and J 1 base short, with 12 bases between. Germline values: CDR1 SGHRS, CDR2 YFSETQ.

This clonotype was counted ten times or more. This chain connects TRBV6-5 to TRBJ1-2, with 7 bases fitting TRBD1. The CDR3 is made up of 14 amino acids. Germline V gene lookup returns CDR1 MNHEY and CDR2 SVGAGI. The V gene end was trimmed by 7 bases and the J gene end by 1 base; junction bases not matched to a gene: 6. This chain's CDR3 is CASKSGQSNYGYTF. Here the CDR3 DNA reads TGTGCCAGCAAATCGGGACAGAGTAACTATGGCTACACCTTC.

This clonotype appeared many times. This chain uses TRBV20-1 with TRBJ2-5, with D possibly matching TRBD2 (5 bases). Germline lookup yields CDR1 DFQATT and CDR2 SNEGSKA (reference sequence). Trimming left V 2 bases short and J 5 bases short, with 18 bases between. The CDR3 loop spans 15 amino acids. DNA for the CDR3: TGCAGTGCTAGATCCGGAGGAGGAAATGGGGAGACCCAGTACTTC. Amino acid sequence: CSARSGGGNGETQYF.

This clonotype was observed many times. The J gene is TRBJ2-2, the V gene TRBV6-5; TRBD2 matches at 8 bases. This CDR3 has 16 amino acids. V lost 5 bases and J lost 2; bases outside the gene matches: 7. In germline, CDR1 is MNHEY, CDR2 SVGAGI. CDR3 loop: CASSRPTSGNTGELFF. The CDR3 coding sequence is TGTGCCAGCAGTCGCCCTACTAGCGGCAACACCGGGGAGCTGTTTTTT.

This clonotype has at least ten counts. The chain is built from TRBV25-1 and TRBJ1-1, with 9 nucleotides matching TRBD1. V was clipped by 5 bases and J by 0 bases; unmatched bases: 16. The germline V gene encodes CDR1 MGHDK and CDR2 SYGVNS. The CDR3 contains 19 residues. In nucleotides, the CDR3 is TGTGCCAGCAGTTCTAGCGGGACAGGGCCGACTCTAATGAACACTGAAGCTTTCTTT. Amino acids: CASSSSGTGPTLMNTEAFF.

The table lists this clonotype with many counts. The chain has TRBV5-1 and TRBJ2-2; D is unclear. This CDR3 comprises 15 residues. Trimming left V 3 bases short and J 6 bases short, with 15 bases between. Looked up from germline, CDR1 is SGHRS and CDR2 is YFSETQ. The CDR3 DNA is TGCGCCAGCAGCTCCCGGGTCCCGGGCTCCGGGGAGCTGTTTTTT. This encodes CASSSRVPGSGELFF.

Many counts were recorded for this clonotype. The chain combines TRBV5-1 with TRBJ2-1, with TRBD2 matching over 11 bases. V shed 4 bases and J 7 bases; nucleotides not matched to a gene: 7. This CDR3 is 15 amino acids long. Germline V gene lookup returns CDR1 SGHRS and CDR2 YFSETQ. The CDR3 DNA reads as TGCGCCAGCAGCAAACTAGCGGGAGTTGAAAATGAGCAGTTCTTC. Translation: CASSKLAGVENEQFF.

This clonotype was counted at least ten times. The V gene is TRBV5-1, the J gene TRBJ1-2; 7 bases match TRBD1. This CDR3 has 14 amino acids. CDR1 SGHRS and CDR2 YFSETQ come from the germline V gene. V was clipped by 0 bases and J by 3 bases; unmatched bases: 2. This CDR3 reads CASSLAGTDYGYTF. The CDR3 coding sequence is TGCGCCAGCAGCTTGGCGGGGACAGACTATGGCTACACCTTC.

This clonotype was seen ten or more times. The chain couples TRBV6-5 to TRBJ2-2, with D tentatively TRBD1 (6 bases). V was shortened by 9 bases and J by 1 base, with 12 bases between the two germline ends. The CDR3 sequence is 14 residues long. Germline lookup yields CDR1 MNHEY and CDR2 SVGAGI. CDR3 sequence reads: CASKEQGNTGELFF. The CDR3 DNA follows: TGTGCCAGTAAAGAACAGGGGAACACCGGGGAGCTGTTTTTT.

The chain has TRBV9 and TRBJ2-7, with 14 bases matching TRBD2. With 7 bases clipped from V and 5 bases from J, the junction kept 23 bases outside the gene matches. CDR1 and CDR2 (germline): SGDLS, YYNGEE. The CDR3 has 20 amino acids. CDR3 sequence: CASVATLVGTSGSGMNEQYF. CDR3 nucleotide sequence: TGTGCCAGCGTAGCTACGTTAGTCGGGACTAGCGGGAGCGGAATGAACGAGCAGTACTTC.

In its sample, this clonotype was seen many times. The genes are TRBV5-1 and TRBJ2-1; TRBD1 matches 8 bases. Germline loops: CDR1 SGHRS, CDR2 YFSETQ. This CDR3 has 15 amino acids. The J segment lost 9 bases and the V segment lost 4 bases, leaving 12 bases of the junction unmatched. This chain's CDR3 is CASSPQGEFFGEQFF. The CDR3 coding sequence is TGCGCCAGCAGCCCACAGGGGGAATTTTTTGGTGAGCAGTTCTTC. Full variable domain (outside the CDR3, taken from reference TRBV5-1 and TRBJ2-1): KAGVTQTPRYLIKTRGQQVTLSCSPISGHRSVSWYQQTPGQGLQFLFEYFSETQRNKGNFPGRFSGRQFSNSRSEMNVSTLELGDSALYLCASSPQGEFFGEQFFGPGTRLTVL.

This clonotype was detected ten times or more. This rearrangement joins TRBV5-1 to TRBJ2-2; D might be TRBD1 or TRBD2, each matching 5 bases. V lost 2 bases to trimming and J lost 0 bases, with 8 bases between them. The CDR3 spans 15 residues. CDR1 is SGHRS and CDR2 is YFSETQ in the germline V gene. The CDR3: CASSFQGANTGELFF. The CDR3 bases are TGCGCCAGCAGCTTTCAGGGAGCGAACACCGGGGAGCTGTTTTTT.

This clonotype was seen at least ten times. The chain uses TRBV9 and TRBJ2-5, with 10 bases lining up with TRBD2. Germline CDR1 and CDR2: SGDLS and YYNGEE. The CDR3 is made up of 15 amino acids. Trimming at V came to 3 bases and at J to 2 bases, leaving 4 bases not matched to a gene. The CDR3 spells CASSGLAGIQETQYF. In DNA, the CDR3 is TGTGCCAGCAGCGGACTAGCGGGTATACAAGAGACCCAGTACTTC.

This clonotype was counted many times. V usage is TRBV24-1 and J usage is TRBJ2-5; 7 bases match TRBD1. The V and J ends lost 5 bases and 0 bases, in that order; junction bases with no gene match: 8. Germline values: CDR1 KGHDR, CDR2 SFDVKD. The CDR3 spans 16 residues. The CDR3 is CATSGTGLPDQETQYF. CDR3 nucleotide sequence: TGTGCCACCAGTGGGACAGGACTCCCTGACCAAGAGACCCAGTACTTC.

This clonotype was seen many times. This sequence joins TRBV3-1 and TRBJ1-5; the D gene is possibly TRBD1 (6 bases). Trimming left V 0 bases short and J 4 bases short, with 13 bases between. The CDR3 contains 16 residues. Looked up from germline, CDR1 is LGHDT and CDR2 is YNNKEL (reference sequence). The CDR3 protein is CASSQEIGQGNQPQHF. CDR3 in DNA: TGTGCCAGCAGCCAAGAAATAGGTCAGGGGAATCAGCCCCAGCATTTT.

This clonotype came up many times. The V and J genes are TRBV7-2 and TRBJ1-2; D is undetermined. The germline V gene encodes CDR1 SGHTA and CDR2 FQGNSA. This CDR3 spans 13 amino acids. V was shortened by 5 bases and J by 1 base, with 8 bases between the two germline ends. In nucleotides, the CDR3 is TGTGCCAGCAGCCCCCCCAGTAACTATGGCTACACCTTC. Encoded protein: CASSPPSNYGYTF.

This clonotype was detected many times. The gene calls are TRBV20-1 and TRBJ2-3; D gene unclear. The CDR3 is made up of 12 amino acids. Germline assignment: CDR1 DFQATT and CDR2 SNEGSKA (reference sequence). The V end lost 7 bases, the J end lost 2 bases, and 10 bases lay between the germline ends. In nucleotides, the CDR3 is TGCAGTGTACGTCCCTACACAGATACGCAGTATTTT. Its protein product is CSVRPYTDTQYF.

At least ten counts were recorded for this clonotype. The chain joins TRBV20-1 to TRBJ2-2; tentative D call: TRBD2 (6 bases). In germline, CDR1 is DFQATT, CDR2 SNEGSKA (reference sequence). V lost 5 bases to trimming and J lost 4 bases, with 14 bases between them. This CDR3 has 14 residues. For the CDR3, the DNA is TGCAGTGCTCACCAACGGGGGTTCACCGGGGAGCTGTTTTTT. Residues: CSAHQRGFTGELFF.

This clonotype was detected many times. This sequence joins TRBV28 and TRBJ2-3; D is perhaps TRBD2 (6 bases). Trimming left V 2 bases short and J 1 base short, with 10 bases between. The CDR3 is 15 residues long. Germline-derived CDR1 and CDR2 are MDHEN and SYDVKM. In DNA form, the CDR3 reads TGTGCCAGCAGTTTACCGGGGGAGGGCACAGATACGCAGTATTTT. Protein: CASSLPGEGTDTQYF.